A selection of T cell receptor beta chains follows, all from one sample in a study of T-cell memory formation after mild COVID-19. TCRdb passed the 5' RACE reads through MiXCR, listing each CDR3 protein once. The sample yields hundreds of thousands of distinct CDR3 sequences, roughly 18% seen once. Sequenced input: PBMCs or a T cell subset sorted from them (not recorded which). These receptors were taken from an adult woman who had mild COVID-19 (a few samples of this study predate the infection). Cell type and time point are not known. Both conserved end residues are part of each CDR3. Each record gives: V gene, clone size, J gene, D gene, CDR3 protein, CDR3 DNA. The D gene is left open where the match is weak. Rows may omit the clone size; those that give it use once, few, many or a size class.

TRBV6-1	few	TRBJ1-5	-	CASSAQNTANQPQHF	TGTGCCAGCAGTGCGCAGAATACAGCCAATCAGCCCCAGCATTTT
TRBV7-6	few	TRBJ2-1	-	CASSTGGPIREQFF	TGTGCCAGCAGCACCGGGGGCCCCATTCGGGAGCAGTTCTTC
TRBV5-6	-	TRBJ2-5	-	CASSLVSGAQETQYF	TGTGCCAGCAGCTTGGTGTCAGGAGCGCAAGAGACCCAGTACTTC
TRBV7-2	few	TRBJ2-1	-	CASSSSLGYNEQFF	TGTGCCAGCAGCTCCAGTCTAGGTTACAATGAGCAGTTCTTC
TRBV7-9	-	TRBJ2-2	TRBD1	CASSPGQGPSHTGELFF	TGTGCCAGCAGCCCGGGACAGGGGCCCTCACACACCGGGGAGCTGTTTTTT
TRBV18	-	TRBJ2-1	-	CASSPWGNYNEQFF	TGTGCCAGCTCACCATGGGGGAACTACAATGAGCAGTTCTTC
TRBV7-9	-	TRBJ2-4	TRBD2	CASSHGLGSGGFYIQYF	TGTGCCAGCAGCCACGGTCTGGGGAGCGGGGGGTTTTACATTCAGTACTTC
TRBV2	-	TRBJ2-1	-	CASSEWAGYNEQFF	TGTGCCAGCAGTGAATGGGCAGGCTACAATGAGCAGTTCTTC
TRBV7-2	-	TRBJ1-5	-	CASSLDREGRQHF	TGTGCCAGCAGCTTAGATAGGGAGGGGCGGCAGCATTTT
TRBV9	-	TRBJ2-3	TRBD2	CASSVAPASGAGDTQYF	TGTGCCAGCAGCGTAGCACCGGCTAGCGGGGCGGGAGATACGCAGTATTTT
TRBV6-1	few	TRBJ1-5	-	CASSELGNQPQHF	TGTGCCAGCAGTGAACTGGGCAATCAGCCCCAGCATTTT
TRBV12-3/TRBV12-4	-	TRBJ1-2	-	CASSSMARIYGYTF	TGTGCCAGCAGTTCGATGGCGAGGATCTATGGCTACACCTTC
TRBV5-1	-	TRBJ1-3	TRBD1	CASSPTGGGNTIYF	TGCGCCAGCAGCCCCACAGGGGGAGGAAACACCATATATTTT
TRBV27	-	TRBJ1-1	TRBD1	CASSVTRDRARRAFF	TGTGCCAGCAGTGTGACCCGGGACAGGGCACGGCGAGCTTTCTTT
TRBV20-1	few	TRBJ2-3	-	CSARDSRWGNTDTQYF	TGCAGTGCTAGAGATTCTAGATGGGGGAACACAGATACGCAGTATTTT
TRBV5-5	few	TRBJ2-3	TRBD2	CASSPPSGSTDTQYF	TGTGCCAGCAGCCCCCCTAGCGGGAGCACAGATACGCAGTATTTT
TRBV27	-	TRBJ2-1	TRBD1	CASSLSRGRTGGYNEQFF	TGTGCCAGCAGTTTAAGTCGCGGGAGGACAGGGGGCTACAATGAGCAGTTCTTC
TRBV5-5	few	TRBJ1-4	-	CASSLEGLTNEKLFF	TGTGCCAGCAGCTTGGAGGGACTCACCAATGAAAAACTGTTTTTT
TRBV6-1	few	TRBJ1-2	TRBD1	CASSRTGQGNYGYTF	TGTGCCAGCAGTCGGACGGGACAGGGGAACTATGGCTACACCTTC
TRBV12-3/TRBV12-4	-	TRBJ2-5	-	CASSQMAGQGLRPRETQYF	TGTGCCAGCAGCCAGATGGCGGGCCAAGGCCTACGGCCCCGGGAGACCCAGTACTTC
TRBV3-1	few	TRBJ2-7	TRBD2	CASSQVSGAEQYF	TGTGCCAGCAGCCAAGTTAGCGGGGCCGAGCAGTACTTC
TRBV5-1	many	TRBJ2-3	TRBD2	CASSPLAGVTDTQYF	TGCGCCAGCAGCCCCCTAGCGGGGGTCACAGATACGCAGTATTTT
TRBV2	-	TRBJ2-7	-	CASSDGGRKARSSYEQYF	TGTGCCAGCAGCGACGGGGGCCGAAAGGCTCGGAGCTCCTACGAGCAGTACTTC
TRBV10-2	-	TRBJ2-1	TRBD2	CASSSLGGSWQFF	TGCGCCAGCAGTTCCCTCGGCGGGAGCTGGCAGTTCTTC
TRBV5-1	many	TRBJ2-7	-	CASSLYPGDTYEQYF	TGCGCCAGCAGCTTGTATCCAGGGGACACCTACGAGCAGTACTTC
TRBV24-1	few	TRBJ2-3	-	CATSDLQEPDTQYF	TGTGCCACCAGTGATTTGCAGGAGCCAGATACGCAGTATTTT
TRBV12-3/TRBV12-4	-	TRBJ1-2	-	CASSTSGDYGYTF	TGTGCCAGCAGCACCTCAGGGGACTATGGCTACACCTTC
TRBV2	-	TRBJ2-5	TRBD1	CASSEDLGQGDQYF	TGTGCCAGCAGTGAAGATCTTGGACAGGGGGACCAGTACTTC
TRBV12-3/TRBV12-4	-	TRBJ2-7	TRBD1	CASSLETGGKNEQYF	TGTGCCAGCAGTTTGGAGACAGGGGGCAAGAACGAGCAGTACTTC
TRBV12-3/TRBV12-4	few	TRBJ2-7	-	CASSLGRDPHEQYF	TGTGCCAGCAGTTTGGGACGGGATCCGCACGAGCAGTACTTC
TRBV2	-	TRBJ2-3	-	CASSERGHADTQYF	TGTGCCAGCAGTGAGAGGGGCCACGCAGATACGCAGTATTTT
TRBV23-1	many	TRBJ2-5	TRBD1	CASSDRDRGPQETQYF	TGCGCCAGCAGTGACCGGGACAGGGGGCCCCAAGAGACCCAGTACTTC
TRBV28	-	TRBJ2-7	-	CASSFLSPNGNEQYF	TGTGCCAGCAGTTTTCTGAGCCCAAACGGTAACGAGCAGTACTTC